This TCR beta chain was identified in a study of blood T cell repertoires in COVID-19. Study background: The study drew acute and convalescent COVID-19 samples from the United States, Italy and Spain. Sample material is recorded as cDNA or gDNA derived from T cells, B-cell-depleted T cells, or PBMCs.

Seattle's cohort entered during active infection and was followed longitudinally. Authors' analysis steps: It was from reference gene primer amplification that nucleated cell counts were estimated. Using immunoSEQ multiplex PCR, the repertoire was profiled, and TCRdb retains in-frame clones only, with some absent. The DNA was the basis for D and trimming; V, J and clone size are from that table. The table has under 250,000 clones, more than 75% seen once. Germline trimming cut 3 bases from V and 1 base from J; bases unmatched to any gene: 7. Germline loops: CDR1 KGHSH, CDR2 LQKENI. This CDR3 comprises 19 residues.

The chain carries TRBV18 and TRBJ2-6, with 12 nucleotides matching TRBD2. The clonotype originates from a man in his forties or fifties with COVID-19, enrolled during active disease. The sequencing input was peripheral blood. The CDR3 bases are TGTGCCAGCTCACCCGAAACGGGACTAGCGGGTTCTGGGGCCAACGTCCTGACTTTC. Protein: CASSPETGLAGSGANVLTF. Full variable domain (remainder filled in from reference TRBV18 and TRBJ2-6): NAGVMQNPRHLVRRRGQEARLRCSPMKGHSHVYWYRQLPEEGLKFMVYLQKENIIDESGMPKERFSAEFPKEGPSILRIQQVVRGDSAAYFCASSPETGLAGSGANVLTFGAGSRLTVL.